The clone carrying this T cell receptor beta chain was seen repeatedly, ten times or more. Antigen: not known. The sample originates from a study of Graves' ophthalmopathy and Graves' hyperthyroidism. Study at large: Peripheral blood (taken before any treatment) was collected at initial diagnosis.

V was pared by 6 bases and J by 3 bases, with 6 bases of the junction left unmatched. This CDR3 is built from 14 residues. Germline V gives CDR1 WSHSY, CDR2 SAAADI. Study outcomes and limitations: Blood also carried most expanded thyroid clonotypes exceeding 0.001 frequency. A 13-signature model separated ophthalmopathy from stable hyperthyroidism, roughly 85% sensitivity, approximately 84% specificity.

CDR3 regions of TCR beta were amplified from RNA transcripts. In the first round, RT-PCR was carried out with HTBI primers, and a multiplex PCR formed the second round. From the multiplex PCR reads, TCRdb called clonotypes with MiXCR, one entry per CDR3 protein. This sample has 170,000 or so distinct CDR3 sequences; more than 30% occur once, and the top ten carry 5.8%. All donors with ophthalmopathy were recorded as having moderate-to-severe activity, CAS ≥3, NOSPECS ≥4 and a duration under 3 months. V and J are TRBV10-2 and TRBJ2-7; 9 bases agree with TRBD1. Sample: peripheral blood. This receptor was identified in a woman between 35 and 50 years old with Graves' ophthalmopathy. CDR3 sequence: CASRWTGDRYEQYF. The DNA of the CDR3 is TGCGCCAGCAGATGGACAGGGGATCGCTACGAGCAGTACTTC.